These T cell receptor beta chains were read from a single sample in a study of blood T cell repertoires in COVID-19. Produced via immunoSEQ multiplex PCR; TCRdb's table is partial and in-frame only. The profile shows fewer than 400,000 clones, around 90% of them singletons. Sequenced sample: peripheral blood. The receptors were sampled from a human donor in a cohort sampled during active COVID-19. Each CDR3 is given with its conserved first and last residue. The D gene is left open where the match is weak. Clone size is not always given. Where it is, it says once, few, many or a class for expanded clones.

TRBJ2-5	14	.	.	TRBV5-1	CASSLERGTETQYF	TGCGCCAGCAGCTTGGAACGGGGAACCGAGACCCAGTACTTC
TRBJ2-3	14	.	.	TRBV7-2	CASSRTGNTDTQYF	TGTGCCAGCAGCCGGACCGGGAACACAGATACGCAGTATTTT
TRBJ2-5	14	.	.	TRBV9	CASSVTDEQETQYF	TGTGCCAGCAGCGTGACTGACGAACAAGAGACCCAGTACTTC
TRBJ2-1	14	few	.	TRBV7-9	CASSARDLNNEQFF	TGTGCCAGCAGCGCTCGGGATCTTAACAATGAGCAGTTCTTC
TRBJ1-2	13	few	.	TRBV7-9	CASSPGQPYGYTF	TGTGCCAGCAGCCCTGGACAGCCCTATGGCTACACCTTC
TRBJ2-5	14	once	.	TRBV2	CASCPGQQKETQYF	TGTGCCAGCTGTCCGGGACAACAGAAAGAGACCCAGTACTTC
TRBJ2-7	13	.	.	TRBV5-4	CASSLERSYEQYF	TGTGCCAGCAGCTTGGAGAGGTCGTACGAGCAGTACTTC
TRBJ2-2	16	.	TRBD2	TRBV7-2	CASSLEAGANTGELFF	TGTGCCAGCAGCTTAGAAGCGGGGGCGAACACCGGGGAGCTGTTTTTT
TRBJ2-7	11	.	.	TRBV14	CASSFHNEQYF	TGTGCCAGCAGCTTTCACAATGAGCAGTACTTC
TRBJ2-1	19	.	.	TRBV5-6	CASSLESWASVSSYNEQFF	TGTGCCAGCAGCTTGGAATCGTGGGCTAGCGTTAGCTCCTACAATGAGCAGTTCTTC
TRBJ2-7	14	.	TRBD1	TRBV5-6	CASSLRDSSYEQYF	TGTGCCAGCAGCTTGCGGGACAGTTCCTACGAGCAGTACTTC
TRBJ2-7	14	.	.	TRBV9	CASSVAGQGYEQYF	TGTGCCAGCAGCGTAGCCGGGCAGGGCTACGAGCAGTACTTC
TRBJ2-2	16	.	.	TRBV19	CASTVRGGHYTGELFF	TGTGCCAGTACCGTTAGGGGAGGACATTACACCGGGGAGCTGTTTTTT
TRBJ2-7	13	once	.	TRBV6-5	CAGSRGPTYEQYF	TGTGCCGGTAGTCGAGGGCCCACCTACGAGCAGTACTTC
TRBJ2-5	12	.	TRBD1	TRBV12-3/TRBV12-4	CASSRYRGGPYF	TGTGCCAGCAGTCGGTACAGGGGCGGCCCATACTTC
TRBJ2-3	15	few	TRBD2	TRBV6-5	CASSNSGGAGDTQYF	TGTGCCAGCAGTAATAGCGGGGGGGCGGGAGATACGCAGTATTTT
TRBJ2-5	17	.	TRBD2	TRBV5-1	CASSLGTSGRAQETQYF	TGCGCCAGCAGCCTTGGGACTAGCGGGAGGGCCCAAGAGACCCAGTACTTC
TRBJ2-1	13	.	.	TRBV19	CASSILRAGEQFF	TGTGCCAGTAGTATCCTAAGGGCGGGTGAGCAGTTCTTC
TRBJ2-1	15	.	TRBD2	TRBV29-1	CSVELAGVVYNEQFF	TGCAGCGTTGAACTAGCGGGGGTGGTATACAATGAGCAGTTCTTC
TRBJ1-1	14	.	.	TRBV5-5	CASNPGPENTEAFF	TGTGCCAGCAACCCAGGGCCCGAGAACACTGAAGCTTTCTTT
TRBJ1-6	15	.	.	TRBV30	CAWSTKPGGLAPLHF	TGTGCCTGGAGTACCAAACCTGGGGGACTTGCGCCCCTCCACTTT
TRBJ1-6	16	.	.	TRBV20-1	CSASIGVGFNNSPLHF	TGCAGTGCTAGTATTGGTGTCGGTTTTAATAATTCACCCCTCCACTTT
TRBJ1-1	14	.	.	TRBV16	CASSPLQTNTEAFF	TGTGCCAGCAGCCCGTTACAGACCAACACTGAAGCTTTCTTT
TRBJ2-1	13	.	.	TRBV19	CASSNPGVSEQFF	TGTGCCAGTAGTAATCCAGGGGTTAGCGAGCAGTTCTTC
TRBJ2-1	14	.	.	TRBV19	CASSTGGGGDEQFF	TGTGCCAGTAGTACTGGCGGGGGCGGAGATGAGCAGTTCTTC
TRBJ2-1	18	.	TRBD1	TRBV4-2	CASSQEIFVGGAANEQFF	TGTGCCAGCAGCCAAGAGATATTTGTAGGGGGCGCGGCCAATGAGCAGTTCTTC
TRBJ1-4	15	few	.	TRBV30	CAWRVFGRTDEKLFF	TGTGCCTGGAGAGTCTTTGGGAGGACCGATGAAAAACTGTTTTTT
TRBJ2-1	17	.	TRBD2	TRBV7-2	CASSAPGVAGGYNEQFF	TGTGCCAGCAGCGCCCCGGGGGTAGCGGGAGGATACAATGAGCAGTTCTTC
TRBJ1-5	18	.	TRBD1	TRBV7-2	CASSLHQGESYSNQPQHF	TGTGCCAGCAGCTTGCACCAGGGGGAGTCCTATAGCAATCAGCCCCAGCATTTT
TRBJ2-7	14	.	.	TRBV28	CASSLAIEPYEQYF	TGTGCCAGCAGTTTAGCCATAGAACCCTACGAGCAGTACTTC
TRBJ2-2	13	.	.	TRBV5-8	CASSQTRVGELFF	TGTGCCAGCAGCCAAACCCGGGTGGGGGAGCTGTTTTTT
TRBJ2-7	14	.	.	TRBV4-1	CASSLKTRGYEQYF	TGCGCCAGCAGCCTGAAGACCCGGGGCTACGAGCAGTACTTC
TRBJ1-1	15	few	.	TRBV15	CATSRDRTGRAEAFF	TGTGCCACCAGCAGAGATAGAACCGGGAGGGCTGAAGCTTTCTTT
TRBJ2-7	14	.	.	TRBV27	CASSLLAGISTQYF	TGTGCCAGCAGTTTATTGGCCGGGATCTCCACGCAGTACTTC
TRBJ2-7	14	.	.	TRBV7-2	CASSLVSRDYEQYF	TGTGCCAGCAGCTTAGTTAGCAGGGACTACGAGCAGTACTTC